The rows below give T cell receptor beta chains drawn from one sample of a study of blood T cell repertoires in COVID-19. Some clones are missing from TCRdb's copy, which holds only in-frame ones; the method was immunoSEQ multiplex PCR. Of about 140,000 clones in the sample, about 80% were seen once. Sequenced input: peripheral blood. These receptors originate from a man in his 70s who had recovered from COVID-19. Both conserved end residues are part of each CDR3. Fields, in order: CDR3 DNA, CDR3 protein, V gene, D gene, J gene, clone size. A D gene is named only where the DNA matches it firmly. Rows may omit the clone size; those that give it use once, few, many or a size class.

cdr3_nt: TGTGCCAGCAGTACGAGCGGGAGTACCGACAATGAGCAGTTCTTC
cdr3_aa: CASSTSGSTDNEQFF
v_call: TRBV2
d_call: TRBD2
j_call: TRBJ2-1
clone_size: .

cdr3_nt: TGCGCCAGCAGCCTAATACAGGGATTAGGGCCTCTTCGGTACTTC
cdr3_aa: CASSLIQGLGPLRYF
v_call: TRBV4-1
d_call: .
j_call: TRBJ2-7
clone_size: .

cdr3_nt: TGTGCCAGCAGTGACCCAGGGGGACACACAGATACGCAGTATTTT
cdr3_aa: CASSDPGGHTDTQYF
v_call: TRBV6-1
d_call: TRBD1
j_call: TRBJ2-3
clone_size: .

cdr3_nt: TGTGCCATCAGTGAGTCGGAGGGAAACACCGGGGAGCTGTTTTTT
cdr3_aa: CAISESEGNTGELFF
v_call: TRBV10-3
d_call: .
j_call: TRBJ2-2
clone_size: .

cdr3_nt: TGTACCAGCAGCCAAGATTCGGGACAACCCTCCTACGAGCAGTACTTC
cdr3_aa: CTSSQDSGQPSYEQYF
v_call: TRBV3-1/TRBV3-2
d_call: .
j_call: TRBJ2-7
clone_size: .

cdr3_nt: TGTGCCAGCAGCTTGGGCCAGGGCTTTGGGACCCAGTACTTC
cdr3_aa: CASSLGQGFGTQYF
v_call: TRBV7-9
d_call: .
j_call: TRBJ2-5
clone_size: .

cdr3_nt: TGCGCCAGCGGAACCGGGAGATTAGCGGGAGCGAACAATGAGCAGTTCTTC
cdr3_aa: CASGTGRLAGANNEQFF
v_call: TRBV10-1
d_call: TRBD2
j_call: TRBJ2-1
clone_size: .

cdr3_nt: TGCAGTGCTAGTTCGGGGGACCAAGAGACCCAGTACTTC
cdr3_aa: CSASSGDQETQYF
v_call: TRBV20-1
d_call: .
j_call: TRBJ2-5
clone_size: .

cdr3_nt: TGTGCCAGCAGCATGACTAGCGGGACGGCCAGTGAGCAGTTCTTC
cdr3_aa: CASSMTSGTASEQFF
v_call: TRBV7-9
d_call: TRBD2
j_call: TRBJ2-1
clone_size: .

cdr3_nt: TGTGCCAGCAGCCACGGGGGGGGAGCCTACGAGCAGTACTTC
cdr3_aa: CASSHGGGAYEQYF
v_call: TRBV3-1/TRBV3-2
d_call: TRBD2
j_call: TRBJ2-7
clone_size: .

cdr3_nt: TGTGCCATCAGTGACACTACTTTTAAACGCGATGAGCAGTTCTTC
cdr3_aa: CAISDTTFKRDEQFF
v_call: TRBV10-3
d_call: .
j_call: TRBJ2-1
clone_size: few

cdr3_nt: TGTGCCAGCAGCTTAAGGGCGGGAAACACTGAAGCTTTCTTT
cdr3_aa: CASSLRAGNTEAFF
v_call: TRBV7-2
d_call: .
j_call: TRBJ1-1
clone_size: .

cdr3_nt: TGTGCCAGCAGCAGACAGGGGCAGACCCAGTACTTC
cdr3_aa: CASSRQGQTQYF
v_call: TRBV5-4
d_call: TRBD1
j_call: TRBJ2-5
clone_size: few

cdr3_nt: TGTGCCAGCACCGACAGGGAGACTAATGAAAAACTGTTTTTT
cdr3_aa: CASTDRETNEKLFF
v_call: TRBV7-8
d_call: TRBD1
j_call: TRBJ1-4
clone_size: few

cdr3_nt: TGTGCCAGCAGTGACTCTCAGCGACGCACAGATACGCAGTATTTT
cdr3_aa: CASSDSQRRTDTQYF
v_call: TRBV2
d_call: .
j_call: TRBJ2-3
clone_size: .

cdr3_nt: TGTGCCAGCAGCTTAGGGACAGGGACTCAGCCCCAGCATTTT
cdr3_aa: CASSLGTGTQPQHF
v_call: TRBV7-8
d_call: TRBD1
j_call: TRBJ1-5
clone_size: many

cdr3_nt: TGTGCCAGCAGTGAAGGGGCCGGCCAGCCTGGGCCCCAGCATTTT
cdr3_aa: CASSEGAGQPGPQHF
v_call: TRBV6-1
d_call: .
j_call: TRBJ1-5
clone_size: .

cdr3_nt: TGCAGCGTTCGGACTAGCGGAATCTACGAGCAGTACTTC
cdr3_aa: CSVRTSGIYEQYF
v_call: TRBV29-1
d_call: TRBD2
j_call: TRBJ2-7
clone_size: .

cdr3_nt: TGTGCCAGCAGCAAACCCCCTAGGTCACTTTCCAATGAGCAGTTCTTC
cdr3_aa: CASSKPPRSLSNEQFF
v_call: TRBV21-1
d_call: .
j_call: TRBJ2-1
clone_size: few

cdr3_nt: TGTGCCAGCAGTTATAGACAGGGTCGCGAGACCCAGTACTTC
cdr3_aa: CASSYRQGRETQYF
v_call: TRBV27
d_call: TRBD1
j_call: TRBJ2-5
clone_size: .

cdr3_nt: TGCGCCAGCAGCACGGGACAGGGAGTCTACGAGCAGTACTTC
cdr3_aa: CASSTGQGVYEQYF
v_call: TRBV5-1
d_call: TRBD1
j_call: TRBJ2-7
clone_size: .

cdr3_nt: TGTGCCACCAGTGACCCAGACATATATGAGCAGTTCTTC
cdr3_aa: CATSDPDIYEQFF
v_call: TRBV24-1
d_call: .
j_call: TRBJ2-1
clone_size: .

cdr3_nt: TGTGCCAGCAGCCCTACAGGGGGCGCATTCCCGTATAATTCACCCCTCCACTTT
cdr3_aa: CASSPTGGAFPYNSPLHF
v_call: TRBV27
d_call: TRBD1
j_call: TRBJ1-6
clone_size: .

cdr3_nt: TGTGCCAGCAGCTTTTTGGACAGGGTTTACGAGCAGTACTTC
cdr3_aa: CASSFLDRVYEQYF
v_call: TRBV5-6
d_call: TRBD1
j_call: TRBJ2-7
clone_size: .

cdr3_nt: TGTGCCAGCAGTGCGGAAGGGGTTACTGAAGCTTTCTTT
cdr3_aa: CASSAEGVTEAFF
v_call: TRBV2
d_call: .
j_call: TRBJ1-1
clone_size: .

cdr3_nt: TGTGCCAGCAGCCCGGGACAGCGCTACGAGCAGTACTTC
cdr3_aa: CASSPGQRYEQYF
v_call: TRBV7-9
d_call: TRBD1
j_call: TRBJ2-7
clone_size: .

cdr3_nt: TGCGCCAGCAGCGGACAGGGGACGACCTACGAGCAGTACTTC
cdr3_aa: CASSGQGTTYEQYF
v_call: TRBV5-1
d_call: TRBD1
j_call: TRBJ2-7
clone_size: once

cdr3_nt: TGTGCCAGCAGGGGGACAGGCACCTACGAGCAGTACTTC
cdr3_aa: CASRGTGTYEQYF
v_call: TRBV6-5
d_call: TRBD1
j_call: TRBJ2-7
clone_size: .

cdr3_nt: TGTGCCAGCAGCGTAGAGGGGCACTTGGGTTACGAGCAGTACTTC
cdr3_aa: CASSVEGHLGYEQYF
v_call: TRBV9
d_call: .
j_call: TRBJ2-7
clone_size: .

cdr3_nt: TGTGCCAGCAGCCCTCTGATGTACGGCCAGTACTTC
cdr3_aa: CASSPLMYGQYF
v_call: TRBV7-9
d_call: .
j_call: TRBJ2-5
clone_size: .

cdr3_nt: TGTGCCAGCAGTTCAGGGAGGAGTAATGAAAAACTGTTTTTT
cdr3_aa: CASSSGRSNEKLFF
v_call: TRBV7-9
d_call: .
j_call: TRBJ1-4
clone_size: .

cdr3_nt: TGTGCCAGCAGCTCGCCTTTTCGGACTAGCGGACAGACCCAGTACTTC
cdr3_aa: CASSSPFRTSGQTQYF
v_call: TRBV11-2
d_call: TRBD2
j_call: TRBJ2-5
clone_size: .

cdr3_nt: TGTGCCAGCAGCTTAGGGACTAGGGTCGGCAATGAGCAGTTCTTC
cdr3_aa: CASSLGTRVGNEQFF
v_call: TRBV7-2
d_call: TRBD2
j_call: TRBJ2-1
clone_size: .

cdr3_nt: TGTGCCAGCTCACCCGGGGAGCCGAACGACACCGGGGAGCTGTTTTTT
cdr3_aa: CASSPGEPNDTGELFF
v_call: TRBV18
d_call: .
j_call: TRBJ2-2
clone_size: .

cdr3_nt: TGCAGCGTTGGAGGACAGGGGAATGGGCAGTTCTTC
cdr3_aa: CSVGGQGNGQFF
v_call: TRBV29-1
d_call: TRBD1
j_call: TRBJ2-1
clone_size: .

cdr3_nt: TGTGCCAGCAGCGCAGGGGGCACCGGGGAGCTGTTTTTT
cdr3_aa: CASSAGGTGELFF
v_call: TRBV6-2/TRBV6-3
d_call: TRBD1
j_call: TRBJ2-2
clone_size: few

cdr3_nt: TGCGCCAGCAGTGATGTAGGGGGCTCCAAAAACATTCAGTACTTC
cdr3_aa: CASSDVGGSKNIQYF
v_call: TRBV10-2
d_call: TRBD1
j_call: TRBJ2-4
clone_size: .

cdr3_nt: TGTGCCATCAGTGGTTCCGGGACAGATGATGGCTACACCTTC
cdr3_aa: CAISGSGTDDGYTF
v_call: TRBV10-3
d_call: TRBD1
j_call: TRBJ1-2
clone_size: .

cdr3_nt: TGTGCCAGCAGTCCGGGACTAGCTGTAGATACGCAGTATTTT
cdr3_aa: CASSPGLAVDTQYF
v_call: TRBV25-1
d_call: TRBD2
j_call: TRBJ2-3
clone_size: few

cdr3_nt: TGTGCCAGCAGTCTAACCTTAGGGGCCGGAGCCAAAAACATTCAGTACTTC
cdr3_aa: CASSLTLGAGAKNIQYF
v_call: TRBV7-2
d_call: .
j_call: TRBJ2-4
clone_size: .

cdr3_nt: TGTGCCAGCAGTAAACAAACAGGGGATGGCCGCTACGAGCAGTACTTC
cdr3_aa: CASSKQTGDGRYEQYF
v_call: TRBV27
d_call: TRBD1
j_call: TRBJ2-7
clone_size: .

cdr3_nt: TGTGCCAGCAGCGTACACAGGGACGATAATGAAAAACTGTTTTTT
cdr3_aa: CASSVHRDDNEKLFF
v_call: TRBV21-1
d_call: .
j_call: TRBJ1-4
clone_size: .

cdr3_nt: TGTGCCAGCAGCTTTTTAACAGGGGTCTACGAGCAGTACTTC
cdr3_aa: CASSFLTGVYEQYF
v_call: TRBV5-6
d_call: TRBD1
j_call: TRBJ2-7
clone_size: .

cdr3_nt: TGTGCCTGGAGGGCGAGAGGATGGAATGAAAAACTGTTTTTT
cdr3_aa: CAWRARGWNEKLFF
v_call: TRBV30
d_call: .
j_call: TRBJ1-4
clone_size: .

cdr3_nt: TGTGCCAGTAGTAGGGGGACAGGGACGTACGAGCAGTACTTC
cdr3_aa: CASSRGTGTYEQYF
v_call: TRBV19
d_call: TRBD1
j_call: TRBJ2-7
clone_size: .

cdr3_nt: TGTGCCAGCAGCAAAACGTCCAGGGACTATCAGCCCCAGCATTTT
cdr3_aa: CASSKTSRDYQPQHF
v_call: TRBV21-1
d_call: .
j_call: TRBJ1-5
clone_size: few

cdr3_nt: TGTGCCAGCAGTGACGGGATGGCAGATACGCAGTATTTT
cdr3_aa: CASSDGMADTQYF
v_call: TRBV2
d_call: .
j_call: TRBJ2-3
clone_size: few

cdr3_nt: TGTGCCACCACGGGAGGTGGGGGAGATACGCAGTATTTT
cdr3_aa: CATTGGGGDTQYF
v_call: TRBV10-3
d_call: TRBD2
j_call: TRBJ2-3
clone_size: .

cdr3_nt: TGTGCCAGCAGTTATGACAGGGGGGCCGCCAATACGCAGTATTTT
cdr3_aa: CASSYDRGAANTQYF
v_call: TRBV6-2/TRBV6-3
d_call: TRBD1
j_call: TRBJ2-3
clone_size: .

cdr3_nt: TGTGCCAGCAGCCTCCCCTACCCCAATGAGCAGTTCTTC
cdr3_aa: CASSLPYPNEQFF
v_call: TRBV6-2/TRBV6-3
d_call: .
j_call: TRBJ2-1
clone_size: .

cdr3_nt: TGTGCCAGCAGCTTAGCTGGGCTAGCGGACACCGGGGAGCTGTTTTTT
cdr3_aa: CASSLAGLADTGELFF
v_call: TRBV11-2
d_call: TRBD2
j_call: TRBJ2-2
clone_size: .

cdr3_nt: TGTGCCAGCAGCCCGGATGCGGGCGGAATGTATGGCTACACCTTC
cdr3_aa: CASSPDAGGMYGYTF
v_call: TRBV6-5
d_call: .
j_call: TRBJ1-2
clone_size: .

cdr3_nt: TGTGCCAGCAGCCCGGGACAGGGGACTAGCGGGAGACTCGAGCAGTACTTC
cdr3_aa: CASSPGQGTSGRLEQYF
v_call: TRBV5-4
d_call: TRBD2
j_call: TRBJ2-7
clone_size: .

cdr3_nt: TGTGCCAGCAGCCCCTGGACTAGCGGGAGTTGGTACGAGCAGTACTTC
cdr3_aa: CASSPWTSGSWYEQYF
v_call: TRBV11-2
d_call: TRBD2
j_call: TRBJ2-7
clone_size: .

cdr3_nt: TGCGCCAGCAGCTTGTCAGGAATCTCCTACGAGCAGTACTTC
cdr3_aa: CASSLSGISYEQYF
v_call: TRBV5-1
d_call: .
j_call: TRBJ2-7
clone_size: .

cdr3_nt: TGTGCCAGCAGAAAAGCGGGAAGCTATGACAATGAGCAGTTCTTC
cdr3_aa: CASRKAGSYDNEQFF
v_call: TRBV5-6
d_call: TRBD2
j_call: TRBJ2-1
clone_size: .

cdr3_nt: TGCAGCGTTTCGGGACAGAACACCGGGGAGCTGTTTTTT
cdr3_aa: CSVSGQNTGELFF
v_call: TRBV29-1
d_call: .
j_call: TRBJ2-2
clone_size: once

cdr3_nt: TGTGCCAGCAGCCAACTAGCGGGAGCACACGAGCAGTACTTC
cdr3_aa: CASSQLAGAHEQYF
v_call: TRBV5-6
d_call: TRBD2
j_call: TRBJ2-7
clone_size: .

cdr3_nt: TGCGCCAGCAGCTTACTGAGAGGGGGCCCCTACGAGCAGTACTTC
cdr3_aa: CASSLLRGGPYEQYF
v_call: TRBV5-1
d_call: TRBD1
j_call: TRBJ2-7
clone_size: .

cdr3_nt: TGTGCCAGCAGCTCCGCCGGGACTAGCGCAGATACGCAGTATTTT
cdr3_aa: CASSSAGTSADTQYF
v_call: TRBV11-2
d_call: TRBD2
j_call: TRBJ2-3
clone_size: .